The 18 T cell receptor beta chains below come from one sample, sequenced in a study of T cell responses to AZD1222 COVID-19 vaccine. Assay used: immunoSEQ multiplex PCR; TCRdb lists only in-frame clones, some missing. This table has around 99,000 clones, roughly nine tenths appearing once. Sequenced here: peripheral blood, sampled 28 days after the second AZD1222 dose. The receptors were sampled from an adult who received the AZD1222 COVID-19 vaccine.

The chain has TRBV7-6 and TRBJ2-6; 10 nucleotides match TRBD1. CDR1 is SGHVS and CDR2 is FNYEAQ in the germline V gene. V lost 5 bases and J lost 4; bases outside the gene matches: 5. This CDR3 contains 16 residues. The CDR3 DNA reads TGTGCCAGCAGCATGGGACAGGGGACCGGGGCCAACGTCCTGACTTTC. Translated: CASSMGQGTGANVLTF.

This clone was detected only once. The J gene is TRBJ2-1, the V gene TRBV11-2; D remains ambiguous. The CDR3 is 12 amino acids. Trimming pared 5 bases from V and 8 bases from J, leaving 10 bases between. Germline V CDR1 and CDR2: SGHAT, FQNNGV. The DNA of the CDR3 is TGTGCCAGCAGCCGAACGGGTGATGAGCAGTTCTTC. Its protein is CASSRTGDEQFF.

The chain's CDR3 is CASSVGDTTYEQYF. The CDR3 bases are TGTGCCAGCAGCGTAGGTGACACTACCTACGAGCAGTACTTC. The J gene is TRBJ2-7, the V gene TRBV9; D gene unclear. V was clipped by 0 bases and J by 2 bases, with 9 bases between them. The CDR3 has 14 residues. Looked up from germline, CDR1 is SGDLS and CDR2 is YYNGEE.

This clone has a single count. The chain employs TRBV27 and TRBJ1-3, with 7 nucleotides matching TRBD1. With 5 bases clipped from V and 0 bases from J, the junction kept 13 bases outside the gene matches. CDR3 length: 18 amino acids. Germline CDR1 MNHEY, CDR2 SMNVEV (reference sequence). The DNA for the CDR3 is TGTGCCAGCAGTCAAACTACAGGGGCGTTTAGCTCTGGAAACACCATATATTTT. This sequence encodes CASSQTTGAFSSGNTIYF.

This chain joins TRBV28 and TRBJ1-6; a possible D gene is TRBD1 (5 bases). The CDR3 runs to 14 residues. Trimming stripped 6 bases from V and 7 bases from J, with 13 bases between. Germline V lookup: CDR1 MDHEN, CDR2 SYDVKM. The CDR3 loop reads CASSSLGENSPLHF. CDR3 bases: TGTGCCAGCAGCTCGTTGGGGGAGAATTCACCCCTCCACTTT.

CDR3 region: CATGTGTRLDEQFF. CDR3 bases: TGTGCCACCGGGACCGGGACCCGACTAGATGAGCAGTTCTTC. The chain carries TRBV28 and TRBJ2-1; weak D call: TRBD2 (6 bases). The germline V gene encodes CDR1 MDHEN and CDR2 SYDVKM. The CDR3 sequence is 14 residues long. The V end lost 10 bases, the J end lost 8 bases, and 21 bases lay between the germline ends.

The chain employs TRBV2 and TRBJ1-2, with 7 bases lining up with TRBD1. The CDR3 extends over 16 amino acids. Germline CDR1 is SNHLY and CDR2 is FYNNEI. With V trimmed by 6 bases and J by 8 bases, 18 bases remained unmatched. CDR3 nucleotide sequence: TGTGCCAGCAGGCCGGAACAAAGGACAGGATTTGTCGGCTACACCTTC. As protein: CASRPEQRTGFVGYTF.

The chain is built from TRBV28 and TRBJ1-6; D not certain. Germline-derived CDR1 and CDR2 are MDHEN and SYDVKM. V gave up 10 bases and J gave up 6 bases, with 10 bases separating them. This CDR3 comprises 12 residues. As DNA, the CDR3 is TGTGCCACCGAAAGAGTTAATTCACCCCTCCACTTT. This codes for CATERVNSPLHF.

This chain joins TRBV4-1 and TRBJ2-1, with 11 bases identical to TRBD2. Losses at the gene ends were 4 bases for V and 5 bases for J; bases not matched to a gene: 7. CDR1 is MGHRA and CDR2 is YSYEKL in the germline V gene. The CDR3 sequence is 16 residues long. CDR3 in DNA: TGCGCCAGCAGCCCAAAACTAGCGGGAGCTCACAATGAGCAGTTCTTC. This gives the protein CASSPKLAGAHNEQFF.

The V and J genes are TRBV28 and TRBJ2-7; unclear D gene. Trimming cost V 3 bases and J 4 bases, with 7 bases left between them. The germline V gene encodes CDR1 MDHEN and CDR2 SYDVKM. The CDR3 has 12 residues. The CDR3 loop reads CASSLMGYEQYF. CDR3 sequence (DNA): TGTGCCAGCAGTTTGATGGGTTACGAGCAGTACTTC.

CDR3 region: CASSQGPSGRGDNEQFF. Written as DNA, the CDR3 is TGCGCCAGCAGCCAAGGGCCTAGCGGGAGGGGGGACAATGAGCAGTTCTTC. The chain recombines TRBV4-3 with TRBJ2-1; 12 nucleotides agree with TRBD2. This CDR3 spans 17 amino acids. Germline-derived CDR1 and CDR2 are LGHNA and YSLEER. J lost 5 bases, V lost 1 base, and 6 bases had no gene match.

The genes are TRBV28 and TRBJ1-2; possibly TRBD1 for D (6 bases). CDR1 and CDR2 from the germline V gene are MDHEN and SYDVKM. The CDR3 sequence is 12 residues long. Trimming took off 4 bases at V and 8 bases at J, with 11 bases between the two ends. CDR3 region: CASSSYRDGYTF. In DNA, the CDR3 is TGTGCCAGCAGTTCCTACAGGGACGGCTACACCTTC.

This clone was recorded once. This chain connects TRBV28 to TRBJ2-5; D unresolved. The CDR3 contains 12 residues. Deletions cut 6 bases from V and 9 bases from J, with 14 bases between. Germline loops: CDR1 MDHEN, CDR2 SYDVKM. CDR3 residues: CASSETLGAQYF. The CDR3 region has the DNA TGTGCCAGCAGCGAAACACTTGGTGCCCAGTACTTC.

The chain combines TRBV6-6 with TRBJ2-7; 9 bases agree with TRBD1. From germline, CDR1 is MNHNY and CDR2 SVGAGI (reference sequence). The CDR3 runs to 15 residues. The trim removed 6 bases at V and 3 bases at J, leaving 9 bases unmatched. The CDR3 sequence is CASSLRDRVNYEQYF. CDR3 in DNA: TGTGCCAGCAGCCTCCGGGACAGGGTGAACTACGAGCAGTACTTC.

This chain joins TRBV6-1 and TRBJ2-3; D is possibly TRBD1 (6 bases). Germline assignment: CDR1 MNHNS and CDR2 SASEGT. This CDR3 is 16 amino acids long. Between the trimmed V and J ends, which lost 3 bases and 5 bases, there was a span of 18 bases. CDR3 bases: TGTGCCAGCAGTGACCCGGACAGAACCTCCAGAGATACGCAGTATTTT. This translates into CASSDPDRTSRDTQYF.

This clone appeared a single time. The J gene is TRBJ1-2, the V gene TRBV28, with D possibly being TRBD1 (6 bases). The CDR3 length is 16 residues. In germline, CDR1 is MDHEN, CDR2 SYDVKM. Trimming cost V 6 bases and J 4 bases, with 21 bases left between them. CDR3 loop: CASRVPGTPTSYGYTF. Written as DNA, the CDR3 is TGTGCCAGCAGAGTTCCCGGGACACCGACTAGCTATGGCTACACCTTC.

The V gene is TRBV19, the J gene TRBJ1-3, with D possibly TRBD1 on 5 matching bases. The V gene's germline CDR1 is LNHDA and CDR2 SQIVND (reference sequence). The CDR3 sequence is 16 residues long. V was clipped by 0 bases and J by 0 bases, with 9 bases between them. CDR3 protein: CASSIDRTTSGNTIYF. For the CDR3, the DNA is TGTGCCAGTAGTATAGATCGGACAACCTCTGGAAACACCATATATTTT.

This sequence joins TRBV7-9 and TRBJ1-1; D is unresolved. The CDR3 is made up of 15 amino acids. V lost 1 base to trimming and J lost 0 bases, with 9 bases between them. Per the germline V gene, CDR1 is SEHNR and CDR2 is FQNEAQ (reference sequence). DNA for the CDR3: TGTGCCAGCAGCTTAGGGCGGACTTTGAACACTGAAGCTTTCTTT. Protein sequence: CASSLGRTLNTEAFF.